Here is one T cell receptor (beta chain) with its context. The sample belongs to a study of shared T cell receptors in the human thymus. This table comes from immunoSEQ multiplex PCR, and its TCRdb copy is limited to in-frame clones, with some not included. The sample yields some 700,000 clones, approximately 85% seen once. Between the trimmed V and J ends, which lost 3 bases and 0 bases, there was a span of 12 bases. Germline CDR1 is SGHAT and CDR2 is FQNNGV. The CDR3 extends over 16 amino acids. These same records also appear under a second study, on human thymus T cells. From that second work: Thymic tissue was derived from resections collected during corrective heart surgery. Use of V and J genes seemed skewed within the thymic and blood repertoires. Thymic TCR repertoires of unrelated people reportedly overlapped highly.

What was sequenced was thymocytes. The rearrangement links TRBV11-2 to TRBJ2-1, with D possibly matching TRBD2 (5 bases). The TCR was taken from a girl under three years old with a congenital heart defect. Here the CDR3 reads CASSFAGDSSYNEQFF. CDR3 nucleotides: TGTGCCAGCAGCTTCGCCGGGGATAGCTCCTACAATGAGCAGTTCTTC.